This T cell receptor beta chain was sequenced in a study of blood T cell repertoires in COVID-19. Study-level information: Samples representing acute and convalescent COVID-19 were sourced from the United States, Italy and Spain. The analysed material was cDNA or gDNA that came from T cells, B-cell-depleted T cells, or PBMCs.

V lost 4 bases and J 2 bases, leaving 16 bases between the germline ends. The germline CDR1 and CDR2 sequences are LGHNA and YSLEER. This CDR3 region has 16 residues. Authors' analysis steps: Quantification of nucleated cells was approximated via reference gene primer amplification. Assay: immunoSEQ multiplex PCR; the TCRdb copy retains only in-frame clones and omits some. V and J calls and clone size are given by that table; D and trimming were obtained from the DNA. The table records about 90,000 clones, around 93% of them present only once. V usage is TRBV4-3 and J usage is TRBJ2-3; weak D call: TRBD1 (6 bases). This receptor was obtained from a human donor with active COVID-19. The donor label of this sample is uncertain. The material sequenced was peripheral blood. In DNA form, the CDR3 reads TGCGCCAGCAGCCCATGGACCGGACAGTCCACAGATACGCAGTATTTT. Amino acids: CASSPWTGQSTDTQYF.